This is a list of T cell receptor beta chains from one sample in a study of T cells in Graves' hyperthyroidism and ophthalmopathy. From the multiplex PCR reads, TCRdb called clonotypes with MiXCR, one entry per CDR3 protein. The profile shows approximately 210,000 distinct CDR3 sequences, approximately 17% of them singletons. Specimen: blood. Receptor source: a man aged 45-65 years with Graves' hyperthyroidism. Both conserved end residues are part of each CDR3. The D gene is left open where the match is weak. Only part of the rows carry a size: once, few, many, or a class if the clone is expanded.

V: TRBV18; D: TRBD2; size: many; J: TRBJ2-5; CDR3: CASSSGLGGETQYF; DNA: TGTGCTAGCAGCTCGGGACTAGGGGGGGAGACCCAGTACTTC
V: TRBV11-1; D: TRBD1; size: many; J: TRBJ1-6; CDR3: CASSPHRGQENSPLHF; DNA: TGTGCCAGCAGCCCCCACCGAGGACAGGAAAATTCACCCCTCCACTTT
V: TRBV7-8; D: NA; size: few; J: TRBJ2-5; CDR3: CASSLSKTSKETQYF; DNA: TGTGCCAGCAGCTTATCCAAGACTAGTAAAGAGACCCAGTACTTC
V: TRBV6-1; D: NA; size: many; J: TRBJ2-1; CDR3: CASARPLISYNEQFF; DNA: TGTGCCAGCGCACGACCATTAATCTCCTACAATGAGCAGTTCTTC
V: TRBV29-1; D: TRBD2; size: NA; J: TRBJ2-1; CDR3: CSGGTSGNEQFF; DNA: TGCAGCGGTGGGACTAGCGGGAATGAGCAGTTCTTC
V: TRBV7-2; D: NA; size: many; J: TRBJ2-1; CDR3: CASSLSGEVHEQFF; DNA: TGTGCCAGCAGCCTCTCCGGGGAGGTTCATGAGCAGTTCTTC
V: TRBV11-2; D: TRBD2; size: NA; J: TRBJ2-1; CDR3: CASSLLAGGNYNEQFF; DNA: TGTGCCAGCAGCTTATTAGCGGGAGGGAACTACAATGAGCAGTTCTTC
V: TRBV7-9; D: NA; size: many; J: TRBJ1-1; CDR3: CASRRQNTEAFF; DNA: TGTGCCAGCAGGCGGCAGAACACTGAAGCTTTCTTT
V: TRBV3-1; D: TRBD2; size: NA; J: TRBJ2-7; CDR3: CASSQGLADEQYF; DNA: TGTGCCAGCAGCCAGGGACTAGCGGACGAGCAGTACTTC
V: TRBV5-6; D: TRBD2; size: many; J: TRBJ2-2; CDR3: CASSLGLAVSTGELFF; DNA: TGTGCCAGCAGCTTGGGTCTAGCGGTTAGCACCGGGGAGCTGTTTTTT
V: TRBV5-1; D: TRBD2; size: NA; J: TRBJ2-3; CDR3: CASSLPGLAGGINDTQYF; DNA: TGCGCCAGCAGCCTACCGGGACTAGCGGGAGGTATTAATGATACGCAGTATTTT
V: TRBV10-3; D: NA; size: many; J: TRBJ1-6; CDR3: CAISPTVDNSPLHF; DNA: TGTGCCATCAGTCCGACAGTGGATAATTCACCCCTCCACTTT
V: TRBV2; D: NA; size: many; J: TRBJ1-4; CDR3: CASREQRRDEKLFF; DNA: TGTGCCAGCAGAGAACAACGTCGGGACGAAAAACTGTTTTTT
V: TRBV24-1; D: TRBD1; size: NA; J: TRBJ1-2; CDR3: CATSDSTTGGAIHGYTF; DNA: TGTGCCACCAGTGATAGTACAACAGGGGGCGCGATCCATGGCTACACCTTC
V: TRBV7-9; D: NA; size: NA; J: TRBJ2-4; CDR3: CASSAGVGGLLAKNIQYF; DNA: TGTGCCAGCAGCGCCGGGGTAGGTGGACTTCTAGCCAAAAACATTCAGTACTTC
V: TRBV6-1; D: TRBD1; size: NA; J: TRBJ1-4; CDR3: CASSDAGTGFEKLFF; DNA: TGTGCCAGCAGTGACGCCGGGACAGGGTTTGAAAAACTGTTTTTT
V: TRBV20-1; D: NA; size: NA; J: TRBJ1-3; CDR3: CSARDHREGNTIYF; DNA: TGCAGTGCTAGAGATCACAGGGAGGGAAACACCATATATTTT
V: TRBV29-1; D: TRBD1; size: NA; J: TRBJ2-7; CDR3: CSARMTGGIEQYF; DNA: TGCAGCGCCAGAATGACAGGGGGTATCGAGCAGTACTTC
V: TRBV7-3; D: TRBD2; size: once; J: TRBJ2-5; CDR3: CASSSLSGGTQYF; DNA: TGTGCCAGCAGCTCTCTGAGCGGGGGGACCCAGTACTTC
V: TRBV7-8; D: NA; size: many; J: TRBJ2-3; CDR3: CASSKDRADTQYF; DNA: TGTGCCAGCAGCAAGGACCGGGCCGATACGCAGTATTTT
V: TRBV9; D: NA; size: NA; J: TRBJ2-3; CDR3: CASNRVSTDTQYF; DNA: TGTGCCAGCAATAGAGTAAGCACAGATACGCAGTATTTT
V: TRBV20-1; D: TRBD2; size: many; J: TRBJ2-1; CDR3: CSARSSGRGLGDEQFF; DNA: TGCAGTGCCCGGTCTAGCGGGAGGGGACTTGGGGATGAGCAGTTCTTC
V: TRBV3-1; D: NA; size: NA; J: TRBJ1-3; CDR3: CASSQASRDTIYF; DNA: TGTGCCAGCAGCCAAGCTTCAAGGGACACCATATATTTT
V: TRBV20-1; D: NA; size: many; J: TRBJ2-3; CDR3: CSASGLVDSSDTQYF; DNA: TGCAGTGCTAGCGGGTTGGTCGATAGCTCAGATACGCAGTATTTT